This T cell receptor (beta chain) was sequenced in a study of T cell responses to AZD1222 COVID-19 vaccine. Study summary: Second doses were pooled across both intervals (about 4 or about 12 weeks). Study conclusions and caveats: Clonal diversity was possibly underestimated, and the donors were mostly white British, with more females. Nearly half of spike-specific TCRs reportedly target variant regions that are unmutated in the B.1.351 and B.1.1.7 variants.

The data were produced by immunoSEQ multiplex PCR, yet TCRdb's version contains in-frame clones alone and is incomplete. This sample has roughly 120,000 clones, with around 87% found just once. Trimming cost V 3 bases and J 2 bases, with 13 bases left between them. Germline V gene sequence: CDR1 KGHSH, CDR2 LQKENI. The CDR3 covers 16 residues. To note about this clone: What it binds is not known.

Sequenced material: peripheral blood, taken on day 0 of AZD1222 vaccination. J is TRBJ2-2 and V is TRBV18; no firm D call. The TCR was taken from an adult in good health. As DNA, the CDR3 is TGTGCCAGCTCACCCCTTTGGGTCGAAAACACCGGGGAGCTGTTTTTT. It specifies CASSPLWVENTGELFF.